This T cell receptor beta chain was captured in a study of CD4+ T cells in melanoma (dated by TCRdb to between 2021 and 2024). At the level of the whole study: Neoantigen-specific CD4+ T cells in human melanoma were investigated in the study.

Findings and caveats that apply to the study as a whole: The report described a correlation between neoantigen-specific CD4+ T cells and the function of CD8+ T cells, macrophages and B cells. Neoantigen-specific CD4+ T cells in melanoma were reported to show diverse differentiation states.

The library was produced with the immunoSEQ multiplex PCR assay. Drawn from immuneACCESS, this table holds only the in-frame rearrangements with V and J called that TCRdb kept. Clones are partly lost; checked studies trace under half to an unresolved V gene and leave the rest unexplained. The table for this sample lists approximately 20,000 clones; just under 80% of them were counted only once. The ten largest clones take up approximately 9.7% of the sample. CDR1 and CDR2 are read off the germline V gene (reference sequence) as LNHDA and SQIVND. V is clipped by 0 bases and J by 9 bases, and the sequence between their germline boundaries is 11 bases long. From the cysteine up to the phenylalanine, the CDR3 has a length of 13 residues. The sequence is cut down to CDR3 DNA, 39 bases in frame from base 1. To note about this clone: Its antigen target is currently unknown. No base quality information exists; no much larger clone differs at one position.

Donors were patients with melanoma. This sequence uses TRBV19 and TRBJ1-2, with no reliable assignment of the D segment. The receptor was derived from a human donor with melanoma. CDR3 protein: CASSIDPRSRYTF. The DNA sequence is as follows: TGTGCCAGTAGTATAGATCCTCGAAGTCGCTACACCTTC.